This T cell receptor (beta chain) was sequenced in a study of vaccination and CD4 T cells after COVID-19. Across the study: The study drew post-COVID samples a median roughly 110 days after diagnosis (range 35 to 161). Cells were stimulated with overlapping spike peptides from SARS-CoV-2, HCoV-NL63, HCoV-OC43 and HCoV-229E. General study findings and limits: Convalescent patients had a median roughly 84% of post-vaccine SARS-CoV-2-reactive clones that were detected only after vaccination, not before it.

Cultured CD4+ T cell DNA underwent sequencing with the Oncomine TCR Beta short-read assay. TCRdb redid the calling of the PCR reads with MiXCR, one entry per CDR3 protein. The table shows 9,500 to 13,000 distinct CDR3 sequences, with about 42% occurring only once. V lost 4 bases, J lost 3 bases, and 9 bases lay in between. CDR3 length equals 14 residues. The germline V gene encodes CDR1 LNHDA and CDR2 SQIVND (reference sequence). Treatment indicated: approximately 11-day PBMC culture with coronavirus spike peptide pools or control peptides (ViraFEST assay). This clonotype was seen only a few times. Its antigen is undetermined.

This sequence originates from a human donor who had recovered from COVID-19. The sample taken for sequencing was CD4+ T cells from blood, cultured in vitro. V is TRBV19 and J is TRBJ1-4, with D perhaps TRBD1 (6 bases). The CDR3 DNA reads as TGTGCCAGTAGTAAACAGGGAGCTAATGAAAAACTGTTTTTT. Amino acids: CASSKQGANEKLFF. The complete variable domain, with remaining parts taken from reference TRBV19 and TRBJ1-4, reads DGGITQSPKYLFRKEGQNVTLSCEQNLNHDAMYWYRQDPGQGLRLIYYSQIVNDFQKGDIAEGYSVSREKKESFPLTVTSAQKNPTAFYLCASSKQGANEKLFFGSGTQLSVL.